The 21 T cell receptor beta chains below all came from one sample that was sequenced in a study of cytomegalovirus exposure and HLA in healthy donors. PCR was performed using 60 Vbeta and 13 Jbeta primers. Profiling relied on immunoSEQ multiplex PCR, and the TCRdb table lists in-frame clones only, not all of them. The sample lists some 30,000 clones; 44% were seen once. Sequencing was done on a sample of PBMCs. These receptors were obtained from a woman in her fifties or sixties in good health and CMV-seronegative.

V is TRBV12-1 and J is TRBJ1-1; TRBD1, the D gene given by the table, was not confirmed from the DNA. TRBV12-1 is deemed a pseudogene. The CDR3 is 17 residues long. The CDR3 DNA follows: TGTGCCAGCAGCTTTCTCCGCTTAACAGGGGGCCACACTGAAGCTTTCTTT. Its protein is CASSFLRLTGGHTEAFF.

This clone was observed once. The chain couples TRBV6-1 to TRBJ2-2; weak D call: TRBD2 (6 bases). CDR1 is MNHNS and CDR2 is SASEGT in the germline V gene. CDR3 length equals 13 residues. Trimming pared 6 bases from V and 1 base from J, leaving 6 bases between. CDR3 residues: CASRRENTGELFF. CDR3 DNA sequence: TGTGCCAGCAGGCGGGAGAACACCGGGGAGCTGTTTTTT.

This clone was counted only a few times. V gene TRBV2 combines with J gene TRBJ2-7; possible D gene TRBD1, 6 bases. Trimming took off 6 bases at V and 9 bases at J, with 21 bases between the two ends. The germline V gene encodes CDR1 SNHLY and CDR2 FYNNEI. CDR3 length: 14 amino acids. The CDR3 sequence: CASSRDNGVGGQYF. CDR3 nucleotides: TGTGCCAGCAGCCGGGACAACGGGGTTGGGGGGCAGTACTTC.

The CDR3 protein is CASSEGTSVPPRSYEQYF. The CDR3 nucleotides are TGTGCCAGCAGTGAGGGGACTAGCGTCCCACCCAGGTCCTACGAGCAGTACTTC. This chain uses TRBV28 with TRBJ2-7; 10 bases align to TRBD2. Germline V gene lookup returns CDR1 MDHEN and CDR2 SYDVKM. The CDR3 has 18 residues. The trim removed 5 bases at V and 1 base at J, leaving 14 bases unmatched.

The rearrangement joins TRBV15 to TRBJ1-2; D may be TRBD1 (5 bases). This CDR3 has 16 residues. The V gene lost 0 bases and the J gene lost 4 bases, with 15 bases spanning the gap. Germline V gives CDR1 LNHNV, CDR2 YYDKDF (reference sequence). Here the CDR3 DNA reads TGTGCCACCAGCAGAGATTCGGGCCTGCAGGGCTATGGCTACACCTTC. Translating gives CATSRDSGLQGYGYTF.

The chain combines TRBV28 with TRBJ2-3; 8 bases line up with TRBD2. In germline, CDR1 is MDHEN, CDR2 SYDVKM. The CDR3 extends over 16 amino acids. Losses at the gene ends were 1 base for V and 4 bases for J; bases not matched to a gene: 7. CDR3 sequence reads: CASSLLREAGADTQYF. The CDR3 DNA is TGTGCCAGCAGTTTATTGCGGGAGGCGGGAGCAGATACGCAGTATTTT. Using reference TRBV28 and TRBJ2-3 for the parts outside the CDR3, the full variable domain is DVKVTQSSRYLVKRTGEKVFLECVQDMDHENMFWYRQDPGLGLRLIYFSYDVKMKEKGDIPEGYSVSREKKERFSLILESASTNQTSMYLCASSLLREAGADTQYFGPGTRLTVL.

The chain is built from TRBV30 and TRBJ2-1, with 8 nucleotides matching TRBD2. Germline assignment: CDR1 GTSNPN and CDR2 SVGIG (reference sequence). This CDR3 contains 14 residues. With V trimmed by 2 bases and J by 8 bases, 8 bases remained unmatched. CDR3 loop: CAWSNKREIDEQFF. In nucleotides, the CDR3 is TGTGCCTGGAGTAATAAGCGGGAGATCGATGAGCAGTTCTTC.

This sequence joins TRBV5-1 and TRBJ2-7; possibly TRBD1 for D (6 bases). V was pared by 3 bases and J by 1 base, with 14 bases between. The CDR3 loop spans 15 amino acids. From germline, CDR1 is SGHRS and CDR2 YFSETQ. Here the CDR3 reads CASSWGTTSSYEQYF. The DNA for the CDR3 is TGCGCCAGCAGCTGGGGGACAACTTCTTCCTACGAGCAGTACTTC.

V usage is TRBV5-4 and J usage is TRBJ2-1; D is perhaps TRBD1 (6 bases). Germline assignment: CDR1 SGHNT and CDR2 YYREEE (reference sequence). The V end lost 4 bases, the J end lost 1 base, and 9 bases lay between the germline ends. This CDR3 spans 14 amino acids. CDR3 region: CASSKQGSYNEQFF. CDR3 coding DNA: TGTGCCAGCAGCAAACAGGGTTCCTACAATGAGCAGTTCTTC.

J is TRBJ1-6 and V is TRBV11-2; maybe TRBD1 (5 bases). The V and J ends lost 4 bases and 6 bases respectively, with 13 bases between them. CDR1 and CDR2 (germline): SGHAT, FQNNGV. CDR3 length equals 15 residues. CDR3 in DNA: TGTGCCAGCAGCTCTGGGGTCGGGGGTAATTCACCCCTCCACTTT. Its translation: CASSSGVGGNSPLHF. The complete variable domain, with remaining parts taken from reference TRBV11-2 and TRBJ1-6, reads EAGVAQSPRYKIIEKRQSVAFWCNPISGHATLYWYQQILGQGPKLLIQFQNNGVVDDSQLPKDRFSAERLKGVDSTLKIQPAKLEDSAVYLCASSSGVGGNSPLHFGNGTRLTVT.

The J gene is TRBJ2-5, the V gene TRBV5-6; 13 nucleotides match TRBD2. The CDR3 is 19 amino acids. In germline, CDR1 is SGHDT, CDR2 YYEEEE. J lost 6 bases, V lost 0 bases, and 14 bases had no gene match. This chain's CDR3 is CASSLVLSFRTSGGKTQYF. The CDR3 DNA is TGTGCCAGCAGCTTGGTACTGTCCTTCCGGACTAGCGGGGGAAAGACCCAGTACTTC.

This clone occurred a few times. This CDR3 reads CASSPWTSEAYNEQFF. The CDR3 region has the DNA TGTGCCAGTAGTCCCTGGACTAGTGAGGCCTACAATGAGCAGTTCTTC. The V call is TRBV19, the J call TRBJ2-1; 7 nucleotides agree with TRBD2. In germline, CDR1 is LNHDA, CDR2 SQIVND (reference sequence). J was trimmed by 2 bases and V by 5 bases; bases with no gene match: 9. This CDR3 region has 16 residues.

The chain joins TRBV25-1 to TRBJ2-3, with TRBD1 as a possible D gene (5 bases). V dropped 8 bases and J dropped 0 bases, with 21 bases sitting between them. This CDR3 has 17 residues. Germline V gene data show CDR1 as MGHDK and CDR2 as SYGVNS. The CDR3 sequence: CASSGLNYNSSTDTQYF. In nucleotides, the CDR3 is TGTGCCAGCTCAGGGCTTAACTACAATTCTAGCACAGATACGCAGTATTTT.

The chain is built from TRBV11-2 and TRBJ1-4, with a tentative D call TRBD1 (5 bases). Trimming shortened V by 1 base and J by 6 bases, and 12 bases separated the two germline ends. There are 15 residues in the CDR3. Germline-derived CDR1 and CDR2 are SGHAT and FQNNGV. For the CDR3, the DNA is TGTGCCAGCAGCTTAGCCTTTGGGGGGGATGAAAAACTGTTTTTT. Protein: CASSLAFGGDEKLFF.

This chain joins TRBV19 and TRBJ2-2; D gene uncertain. Deletions cut 8 bases from V and 3 bases from J, with 13 bases between. The CDR3 is made up of 14 amino acids. Germline V lookup: CDR1 LNHDA, CDR2 SQIVND (reference sequence). The CDR3 DNA reads as TGTGCCAGTCGCCTTAGTGGAGACACCGGGGAGCTGTTTTTT. This codes for CASRLSGDTGELFF.

This clone was seen a few times. V is TRBV5-1 and J is TRBJ2-7; 7 bases align to TRBD1. Germline V gene data show CDR1 as SGHRS and CDR2 as YFSETQ. This CDR3 has 14 amino acids. V was clipped by 1 base and J by 4 bases; unmatched bases: 5. The CDR3 loop is CASSLSGGGYEQYF. The CDR3 bases are TGCGCCAGCAGCTTGTCAGGGGGTGGGTACGAGCAGTACTTC. The whole variable domain, filled in from reference TRBV5-1 and TRBJ2-7, reads KAGVTQTPRYLIKTRGQQVTLSCSPISGHRSVSWYQQTPGQGLQFLFEYFSETQRNKGNFPGRFSGRQFSNSRSEMNVSTLELGDSALYLCASSLSGGGYEQYFGPGTRLTVT.

This chain uses TRBV4-1 with TRBJ1-2; TRBD1 matches 7 bases. V lost 0 bases to trimming and J lost 3 bases; unmatched junction nucleotides: 7. CDR3 length equals 16 residues. Germline values: CDR1 MGHRA, CDR2 YSYEKL. The CDR3 region has the DNA TGCGCCAGCAGCCAAGATCCCCGGGACAGTGACTATGGCTACACCTTC. The encoded protein is CASSQDPRDSDYGYTF.

The genes are TRBV30 and TRBJ2-7; D gene uncertain. Trimming removed 0 bases at V and 0 bases at J, with 6 bases between. Germline V lookup: CDR1 GTSNPN, CDR2 SVGIG (reference sequence). This CDR3 contains 13 residues. The CDR3 sequence is CAWSVFRSYEQYF. The DNA for the CDR3 is TGTGCCTGGAGTGTGTTTCGCTCCTACGAGCAGTACTTC.

J is TRBJ2-5 and V is TRBV5-4; 7 nucleotides line up with TRBD2. The CDR3 has 15 amino acids. The junction had 8 bases not matched to a gene; V was cut back by 2 bases and J by 4 bases. Germline CDR1 is SGHNT and CDR2 is YYREEE (reference sequence). CDR3 loop: CASSFLAGGGETQYF. CDR3 bases: TGTGCCAGCAGCTTCTTAGCGGGCGGGGGAGAGACCCAGTACTTC.

The chain uses TRBV28 and TRBJ2-3; 7 nucleotides match TRBD2. The CDR3 covers 15 residues. V lost 5 bases to trimming and J lost 3 bases; unmatched junction nucleotides: 8. The germline gives CDR1 MDHEN, CDR2 SYDVKM. The CDR3 protein is CASSPRGEKTDTQYF. The CDR3 DNA follows: TGTGCCAGCAGTCCCCGGGGGGAAAAAACAGATACGCAGTATTTT.

The chain carries TRBV30 and TRBJ2-5, with 9 bases aligning to TRBD2. The CDR3 covers 18 residues. The ends lost 2 bases at V and 3 bases at J; junction bases unmatched: 16. The V gene's germline CDR1 is GTSNPN and CDR2 SVGIG (reference sequence). The CDR3 nucleotides read TGTGCCTGGAGTTTGGCTGTGCTAGCGGGAACTTGGAAAGAGACCCAGTACTTC. It translates to CAWSLAVLAGTWKETQYF.